The clone carrying this TCR beta chain appeared once. This entry comes from a study of blood T cell repertoires in COVID-19. About the research overall: Sites across the United States, Italy and Spain contributed samples from acute and convalescent COVID-19. Nucleic acid was either cDNA or gDNA, and it came from T cells, B-cell-depleted T cells, or PBMCs.

Original handling: Nucleated cell counts were estimated from reference gene primer amplification. Clones were read by immunoSEQ multiplex PCR, and TCRdb kept only the in-frame ones, dropping some. V and J calls and clone size come straight from that table; D and trimming were deduced from the DNA. The sample lists about 210,000 clones, about nine tenths seen once, with around 1.5% in the top ten. Looked up from germline, CDR1 is KGHSH and CDR2 is LQKENI. The CDR3 contains 17 residues. V shed 9 bases and J shed 1 base, with 19 bases lying between them. The sequenced sample was peripheral blood. This TCR derives from a man aged 18 to 35 with active or convalescent COVID-19. The V call is TRBV18, the J call TRBJ2-6; a possible D gene is TRBD2 (6 bases). Here the CDR3 DNA reads TGTGCCAGTTCCCTAGCGTCCGCCGATTCTGGGGCCAACGTCCTGACTTTC. Encoded protein: CASSLASADSGANVLTF.